The 11 T cell receptor beta chains in this list originate from one sample, sequenced in a study of T and B cells in COVID-19 patients (dated by TCRdb to about 2020). The sample was run on an Illumina MiSeq. TRB rearrangements were amplified by multiplex PCR with BIOMED2 TRB-A/B primer pools. In-frame beta chains were kept once TCRdb had trimmed the public reads at Q25 with fastp and called clones with MiXCR. When rows share a CDR3 protein, they turn into one entry using the most common DNA and genes. The sample has under 8,500 distinct CDR3 sequences on record, about 30% of them singletons. The ten largest clonotypes hold 15% to 20% of the sample. TRB repertoires were amplified using roughly 250-500 ng of genomic DNA isolated from blood. Sequenced sample: blood. These receptors all come from a human donor with active COVID-19.

This chain links TRBV12-3 or TRBV12-4 with TRBJ2-7; TRBD2 aligns across 14 bases. This CDR3 spans 21 amino acids. The V gene end was trimmed by 5 bases and the J gene end by 1 base; junction bases not matched to a gene: 19. The CDR3 region is CASSPTTLPTSGGAGSYEQYV. The CDR3 DNA reads as TGTGCCAGCAGTCCGACAACCCTTCCGACTAGCGGGGGGGCCGGGTCCTACGAGCAGTACGTC.

In its sample, this clonotype is medium-sized. The CDR3: CASSIGGLAGGTDTQYF. DNA for the CDR3: TGTGCCAGTAGTATAGGCGGGCTAGCGGGGGGCACAGATACGCAGTATTTT. This chain links TRBV19 with TRBJ2-3; 10 nucleotides agree with TRBD2. V was pared by 1 base and J by 1 base, with 5 bases of the junction left unmatched. CDR1 and CDR2 from the germline V gene are LNHDA and SQIVND (reference sequence). There are 17 residues in the CDR3.

J is TRBJ2-5 and V is TRBV24-1, with 15 bases identical to TRBD2. The V and J ends lost 5 bases and 5 bases, in that order; junction bases with no gene match: 8. CDR1 is KGHDR and CDR2 is SFDVKD in the germline V gene. The CDR3 is 17 residues long. CDR3 region: CATSAGTSGGKLETQYF. The CDR3 DNA follows: TGTGCCACCAGTGCGGGGACTAGCGGGGGGAAATTGGAGACCCAGTACTTC.

The rearrangement links TRBV6-2 or TRBV6-3 to TRBJ2-5; D may match TRBD1 or TRBD2 (6 bases each). Trimming pared 7 bases from V and 6 bases from J, leaving 21 bases between. The CDR3 has 15 amino acids. The germline V gene encodes CDR1 MNHEY and CDR2 SVGEGT. CDR3 nucleotides: TGTGCCAGCACCACGCCCGTCGGGGGCGGGAAGACCCAGTACTTC. The encoded protein is CASTTPVGGGKTQYF.

In this sample, this clonotype turned up a few times. V and J are TRBV5-5 and TRBJ1-2; D gene unclear. The germline V gene has CDR1 SGHKS and CDR2 YYEKEE (reference sequence). Trimming stripped 4 bases from V and 5 bases from J, with 15 bases between. CDR3 length: 14 residues. Here the CDR3 DNA reads TGTGCCAGCAGCACGATCAGTGGCCTTTATGGCTACACCTTC. Translated, it gives CASSTISGLYGYTF.

In its sample, this clonotype was seen a few times. The chain has TRBV18 and TRBJ1-4; D possibly corresponds to TRBD1 (6 bases). Trimming cost V 3 bases and J 5 bases, with 16 bases left between them. In germline, CDR1 is KGHSH, CDR2 LQKENI. CDR3 length: 16 residues. This CDR3 reads CASSPSQGTINEKLFF. The CDR3 nucleotides are TGTGCCAGCTCACCTTCGCAGGGGACGATAAATGAAAAACTGTTTTTT.

This chain connects TRBV5-6 to TRBJ1-2; D possibly corresponds to TRBD1 (5 bases). Looked up from germline, CDR1 is SGHDT and CDR2 is YYEEEE. V was shortened by 1 base and J by 6 bases, with 19 bases between the two germline ends. The CDR3 length is 16 residues. Here the CDR3 reads CASSLFRREGHDGYTF. The CDR3 coding sequence is TGTGCCAGCAGCTTGTTCCGCAGGGAAGGCCACGATGGCTACACCTTC.

This clonotype is medium-sized. V gene TRBV19 combines with J gene TRBJ2-2; D call uncertain. V gave up 7 bases and J gave up 3 bases, with 3 bases separating them. Germline V gives CDR1 LNHDA, CDR2 SQIVND (reference sequence). The CDR3 is 11 residues long. The CDR3 loop is CASTDTGELFF. The CDR3 DNA reads as TGTGCCAGTACTGACACCGGGGAGCTGTTTTTT.

V is TRBV20-1 and J is TRBJ1-4; D remains ambiguous. The germline gives CDR1 DFQATT, CDR2 SNEGSKA (reference sequence). There are 14 residues in the CDR3. V was clipped by 6 bases and J by 9 bases, with 20 bases between them. In DNA form, the CDR3 reads TGCAGTGCCCCCCTTTCACCCGCCGCTCAAAAACTGTTTTTT. This sequence encodes CSAPLSPAAQKLFF.

This chain connects TRBV28 to TRBJ1-5; D may be TRBD1 (5 bases). V lost 4 bases, J lost 3 bases, and 13 bases lay in between. The CDR3 is made up of 15 amino acids. Germline loops: CDR1 MDHEN, CDR2 SYDVKM. The CDR3 loop is CASSSGTGDNQPQHF. CDR3 DNA sequence: TGTGCCAGCAGTTCCGGAACAGGTGACAATCAGCCCCAGCATTTT.

This chain uses TRBV20-1 with TRBJ2-3, with TRBD2 matching over 13 bases. The germline CDR1 and CDR2 sequences are DFQATT and SNEGSKA (reference sequence). J lost 2 bases, V lost 4 bases, and 6 bases had no gene match. CDR3 length: 16 residues. CDR3 coding DNA: TGCAGTGCTACCAGACTAGCGGGGGGTTTCACAGATACGCAGTATTTT. Translated: CSATRLAGGFTDTQYF.